This entry lists 26 T cell receptor beta chains sequenced from one sample in a study of beta chain features in type 1 diabetes. The isolated RNA, all of it, was reverse transcribed, so expressed TCRB transcripts were what got sequenced. Method: immunoSEQ multiplex PCR; TCRdb's copy keeps in-frame clones and lacks some. The sample lists hundreds of thousands of clones, approximately 30% seen once, with around 0.065% in the top ten. The sequenced sample was naive CD4+ T cells from blood. The receptors were gathered from a man younger than 35 in good health.

This clone has a handful of counts. The chain joins TRBV7-6 to TRBJ2-3, with D tentatively TRBD1 or TRBD2 (5 bases each). Germline V CDR1 and CDR2: SGHVS, FNYEAQ. Between the trimmed V and J ends, which lost 4 bases and 0 bases, there was a span of 14 bases. The CDR3 totals 16 residues. CDR3 protein: CASSSAGTASTDTQYF. The CDR3, as DNA: TGTGCCAGCAGCTCCGCCGGGACCGCTAGCACAGATACGCAGTATTTT.

The V gene is TRBV30, the J gene TRBJ1-2, with D possibly matching TRBD1 (5 bases). Germline CDR1 reads GTSNPN; CDR2 reads SVGIG (reference sequence). Trimming pared 0 bases from V and 5 bases from J, leaving 7 bases between. The CDR3 totals 12 residues. The CDR3 DNA reads as TGTGCCTGGAGTGTACAGGAGTATGGCTACACCTTC. It codes for CAWSVQEYGYTF.

This clone was counted only a few times. The rearrangement joins TRBV4-1 to TRBJ2-5; 7 positions match TRBD2. This CDR3 is built from 15 residues. Germline-derived CDR1 and CDR2 are MGHRA and YSYEKL. The ends lost 1 base at V and 3 bases at J; junction bases unmatched: 5. CDR3 nucleotides: TGCGCCAGCAGCCAAGGGGACGGGAGGAAAGAGACCCAGTACTTC. Translation gives CASSQGDGRKETQYF.

CDR3 region: CAWGTEIDQPQHF. The CDR3 DNA reads TGTGCCTGGGGGACTGAAATTGATCAGCCCCAGCATTTT. The V call is TRBV30, the J call TRBJ1-5; weak D call: TRBD1 (5 bases). Trimming removed 5 bases at V and 5 bases at J, with 13 bases between. In germline, CDR1 is GTSNPN, CDR2 SVGIG (reference sequence). The CDR3 spans 13 residues.

The table lists this clone with a few counts. The genes are TRBV29-1 and TRBJ2-1, with D tentatively TRBD2 (5 bases). This CDR3 contains 16 residues. CDR1 and CDR2 from the germline V gene are SQVTM and ANQGSEA. Trimming removed 1 base at V and 0 bases at J, with 13 bases between. In DNA, the CDR3 is TGCAGCGTTGAAGGTGCTGACTATTCCTCCTACAATGAGCAGTTCTTC. Translation gives CSVEGADYSSYNEQFF.

In nucleotides, the CDR3 is TGTGCCAGCAGCTGGTCCTACTCCTACGAGCAGTACTTC. Its translation is CASSWSYSYEQYF. The V call is TRBV14, the J call TRBJ2-7; D ambiguous. Germline V gives CDR1 SGHDN, CDR2 FVKESK. V shed 5 bases and J shed 0 bases, with 8 bases lying between them. The CDR3 covers 13 residues.

In its sample, this clone was seen a few times. The V call is TRBV7-2, the J call TRBJ2-5; TRBD2 matches at 13 bases. Germline CDR1 SGHTA, CDR2 FQGNSA. CDR3 length equals 14 residues. The J segment lost 4 bases and the V segment lost 5 bases, leaving 1 base of the junction unmatched. CDR3 DNA: TGTGCCAGCAGCCGGACTAGCGGGGGAGAGACCCAGTACTTC. It codes for CASSRTSGGETQYF. The variable domain in full, completed from reference TRBV7-2 and TRBJ2-5, reads GAGVSQSPSNKVTEKGKDVELRCDPISGHTALYWYRQSLGQGLEFLIYFQGNSAPDKSGLPSDRFSAERTGGSVSTLTIQRTQQEDSAVYLCASSRTSGGETQYFGPGTRLLVL.

V gene TRBV30 combines with J gene TRBJ2-3; TRBD2 matches 11 bases. The CDR3 runs 15 residues. Germline V gene sequence: CDR1 GTSNPN, CDR2 SVGIG (reference sequence). V shed 5 bases and J 0 bases; nucleotides not matched to a gene: 4. The CDR3 protein is CAWGGLAGSTDTQYF. CDR3 coding DNA: TGTGCCTGGGGAGGACTAGCGGGTAGCACAGATACGCAGTATTTT.

The CDR3 reads CAWSRRAGTGELFF. The CDR3 DNA reads as TGTGCCTGGAGCCGGAGGGCGGGCACCGGGGAGCTGTTTTTT. The chain uses TRBV30 and TRBJ2-2, with D perhaps TRBD2 (6 bases). Per germline, CDR1 GTSNPN and CDR2 SVGIG (reference sequence). The CDR3 is 14 amino acids. V lost 3 bases, J lost 4 bases, and 12 bases lay in between.

This clone was picked up a small number of times. The chain joins TRBV30 to TRBJ2-5; maybe TRBD1 (5 bases). This CDR3 has 13 residues. Deletions cut 5 bases from V and 4 bases from J, with 14 bases between. CDR1 and CDR2 from the germline V gene are GTSNPN and SVGIG (reference sequence). The CDR3 DNA reads TGTGCCTGGGGCAGGGAAGAGAGAGAGACCCAGTACTTC. Its protein product is CAWGREERETQYF.

The genes are TRBV9 and TRBJ2-5; the D is unclear. CDR3 length equals 15 residues. V gave up 0 bases and J gave up 0 bases, with 9 bases separating them. The germline CDR1 and CDR2 sequences are SGDLS and YYNGEE. In DNA form, the CDR3 reads TGTGCCAGCAGCGTAGGGACGGTTGACCAAGAGACCCAGTACTTC. Translating gives CASSVGTVDQETQYF. Full variable domain (outside the CDR3, taken from reference TRBV9 and TRBJ2-5): DSGVTQTPKHLITATGQRVTLRCSPRSGDLSVYWYQQSLDQGLQFLIQYYNGEERAKGNILERFSAQQFPDLHSELNLSSLELGDSALYFCASSVGTVDQETQYFGPGTRLLVL.

The chain combines TRBV30 with TRBJ2-1, with D uncertain. V shed 3 bases and J shed 8 bases, with 8 bases lying between them. The CDR3 has 11 amino acids. Looked up from germline, CDR1 is GTSNPN and CDR2 is SVGIG (reference sequence). The CDR3 bases are TGTGCCTGGAGGAACAGAGATGAGCAGTTCTTC. This sequence encodes CAWRNRDEQFF.

The genes are TRBV2 and TRBJ2-3; no firm D call. The CDR3 covers 14 residues. Germline assignment: CDR1 SNHLY and CDR2 FYNNEI. Deletions cut 11 bases from V and 0 bases from J, with 15 bases between. CDR3 nucleotides: TGTGCCGAAGCGTTCAGCGCTAGCACAGATACGCAGTATTTT. It specifies CAEAFSASTDTQYF.

This clone was observed a few times. The V gene is TRBV4-3, the J gene TRBJ2-5; no clear D. The CDR3 runs 16 residues. Between the trimmed V and J ends, which lost 0 bases and 5 bases, there was a span of 16 bases. Germline lookup yields CDR1 LGHNA and CDR2 YSLEER. The CDR3 loop is CASSQDAVSLAETQYF. DNA of the CDR3: TGCGCCAGCAGCCAAGACGCGGTCTCGCTTGCGGAGACCCAGTACTTC.

The sample holds a few counts of this clone. The chain couples TRBV9 to TRBJ2-2; 7 nucleotides line up with TRBD1. J gave up 2 bases and V 2 bases, and 9 bases lay outside the gene matches. In germline, CDR1 is SGDLS, CDR2 YYNGEE. The CDR3 is 17 amino acids. In DNA form, the CDR3 reads TGTGCCAGCAGCGTCCAGCCCGGACAGGAAAACACCGGGGAGCTGTTTTTT. The encoded protein is CASSVQPGQENTGELFF. Combining the CDR3 with reference TRBV9 and TRBJ2-2 gives the whole variable domain DSGVTQTPKHLITATGQRVTLRCSPRSGDLSVYWYQQSLDQGLQFLIQYYNGEERAKGNILERFSAQQFPDLHSELNLSSLELGDSALYFCASSVQPGQENTGELFFGEGSRLTVL.

This chain uses TRBV10-3 with TRBJ2-1; D possibly matches TRBD1 or TRBD2 (5 bases each). The germline gives CDR1 ENHRY, CDR2 SYGVKD. V was shortened by 3 bases and J by 6 bases, with 15 bases between the two germline ends. The CDR3 spans 15 residues. The CDR3 sequence is CAISEVSGGFNEQFF. CDR3 nucleotide sequence: TGTGCCATCAGTGAAGTGTCTGGGGGATTCAATGAGCAGTTCTTC.

CDR3 amino acids: CASSLWDTGRAEAFF. The CDR3 DNA follows: TGTGCCAGCAGCTTATGGGACACGGGAAGGGCTGAAGCTTTCTTT. The genes are TRBV13 and TRBJ1-1; maybe TRBD1 (6 bases). Germline V gene lookup returns CDR1 PRHDT and CDR2 FYEKMQ (reference sequence). This CDR3 comprises 15 residues. Trimming removed 2 bases at V and 6 bases at J, with 16 bases between. Looking up the rest from reference TRBV13 and TRBJ1-1 gives the full variable domain: AAGVIQSPRHLIKEKRETATLKCYPIPRHDTVYWYQQGPGQDPQFLISFYEKMQSDKGSIPDRFSAQQFSDYHSELNMSSLELGDSALYFCASSLWDTGRAEAFFGQGTRLTVV.

This clone was counted a few times. This chain connects TRBV6-6 to TRBJ2-7; TRBD1 might be the D (5 bases). V lost 4 bases and J lost 8, with 12 bases in between. The CDR3 extends over 12 amino acids. CDR1 is MNHNY, CDR2 SVGAGI, per germline (reference sequence). The chain's CDR3 is CASSSPGSQQYF. CDR3 sequence (DNA): TGTGCCAGCAGTTCCCCAGGGTCTCAGCAGTACTTC.

This chain links TRBV5-1 with TRBJ1-1; D might be TRBD1 (5 bases). This CDR3 has 14 amino acids. V was shortened by 4 bases and J by 4 bases, with 14 bases between the two germline ends. The V gene's germline CDR1 is SGHRS and CDR2 YFSETQ. The CDR3 DNA reads as TGCGCCAGCAGCCCAGGGTACTCGGGCACTGAAGCTTTCTTT. Protein: CASSPGYSGTEAFF. The full variable domain, completed using reference TRBV5-1 and TRBJ1-1, is KAGVTQTPRYLIKTRGQQVTLSCSPISGHRSVSWYQQTPGQGLQFLFEYFSETQRNKGNFPGRFSGRQFSNSRSEMNVSTLELGDSALYLCASSPGYSGTEAFFGQGTRLTVV.

This clone was seen only a few times. V gene TRBV11-3 combines with J gene TRBJ2-1; 9 bases are a match to TRBD2. Germline CDR1 and CDR2: SGHNT and YENEEA. J gave up 4 bases and V 5 bases, and 12 bases lay outside the gene matches. This CDR3 has 17 residues. CDR3 in DNA: TGTGCCAGCAGCCGGAGCGGGGGGCAAAAACGTTACAATGAGCAGTTCTTC. Protein product: CASSRSGGQKRYNEQFF.

This clone was found a few times. The chain uses TRBV7-9 and TRBJ2-2, with D possibly being TRBD1 (6 bases). The germline V and J ends were trimmed by 11 bases and 5 bases, with 15 bases remaining between them. This CDR3 region has 13 residues. CDR1 and CDR2 (germline): SEHNR, FQNEAQ (reference sequence). CDR3 bases: TGTGCCCCCAGGCCAGGGGAAACCGGGGAGCTGTTTTTT. Residues: CAPRPGETGELFF.

This clone has just one count. In DNA, the CDR3 is TGTGCCAGCAGCGTAGAGGCAACGGGCGAGCAGTACTTC. The encoded protein is CASSVEATGEQYF. The chain joins TRBV9 to TRBJ2-7; D call uncertain. The CDR3 contains 13 residues. V was cut by 0 bases and J by 6 bases, with 10 bases left in between. CDR1 and CDR2 from the germline V gene are SGDLS and YYNGEE.

The rearrangement uses TRBV6-1 and TRBJ2-5, with D possibly TRBD1 on 5 matching bases. The CDR3 runs 17 residues. Germline-derived CDR1 and CDR2 are MNHNS and SASEGT. The V end lost 0 bases, the J end lost 2 bases, and 16 bases lay between the germline ends. The CDR3 DNA sequence: TGTGCCAGCAGTGAAGCGCAGGGCCTCACGGCACAAGAGACCCAGTACTTC. Its protein is CASSEAQGLTAQETQYF.

The chain combines TRBV5-4 with TRBJ2-2; 7 bases align to TRBD1. The CDR3 sequence is 14 residues long. The trim removed 0 bases at V and 7 bases at J, leaving 3 bases unmatched. Germline V gene lookup returns CDR1 SGHNT and CDR2 YYREEE (reference sequence). The CDR3 region is CASSLAQGNGELFF. In DNA form, the CDR3 reads TGTGCCAGCAGCTTGGCACAGGGGAACGGGGAGCTGTTTTTT. Full variable domain (remainder filled in from reference TRBV5-4 and TRBJ2-2): ETGVTQSPTHLIKTRGQQVTLRCSSQSGHNTVSWYQQALGQGPQFIFQYYREEENGRGNFPPRFSGLQFPNYSSELNVNALELDDSALYLCASSLAQGNGELFFGEGSRLTVL.

The chain recombines TRBV29-1 with TRBJ2-5; TRBD1 matches at 11 bases. Per the germline V gene, CDR1 is SQVTM and CDR2 is ANQGSEA. V trimming: 7 bases; J trimming: 5 bases; junction bases outside the gene matches: 9. This CDR3 contains 14 residues. CDR3 nucleotides: TGCAGCGCCGATGGGGACAGGGGGGTGGAGACCCAGTACTTC. Its protein is CSADGDRGVETQYF.

The chain links TRBV9 to TRBJ1-3, with no clear D. Germline lookup yields CDR1 SGDLS and CDR2 YYNGEE. CDR3 length: 15 residues. The ends were cut back, 5 bases at V and 0 bases at J, with 12 bases in the middle. CDR3 protein: CASSDGPLSGNTIYF. The CDR3 DNA is TGTGCCAGCAGTGACGGACCGCTCTCTGGAAACACCATATATTTT.